This T cell receptor beta chain comes out of a study of vaccination effects on CD4 cells after COVID-19. Study background: Participants received two doses of either the BNT162b2 or mRNA-1273 vaccine.

Study observations and caveats: In the late period after vaccination, infection- and vaccine-induced clones contracted markedly.

With 8 bases removed from V and 2 bases from J, the gap between germline ends came to 9 bases. Germline CDR1 reads LNHDA; CDR2 reads SQIVND (reference sequence). This CDR3 region has 12 residues. The table came from immunoSEQ multiplex PCR; TCRdb's copy has only in-frame clones and leaves some out. The data show 30,000 to 45,000 clones, with around 67% seen just once and 20% to 25% held by the top ten. Antigen-specific CD4+ T cell clonotypes were called by their expansion after viral peptide-pool culture in ViraFEST. The authors isolated CD4+ T cells after ten to eleven days of culture. Recipients of the vaccine had no prior SARS-CoV-2 infection and negative nucleocapsid antibodies. Both day 3 and day 7 saw half the medium replaced with IL-2 medium. This clone came up a few times. The antigen remains undetermined.

The chain joins TRBV19 to TRBJ1-2; no clear D gene. The source was CD4+ T cells from PBMCs cultured with SARS-CoV-2 spike peptides, collected before COVID-19 vaccination. This TCR derives from a human donor who received a COVID-19 vaccine. The CDR3 bases are TGTGCCAGTGCCACTCTAAACTATGGCTACACCTTC. It specifies CASATLNYGYTF.